This is a list of T cell receptor beta chains from one sample in a study of beta chain features in type 1 diabetes. Here immunoSEQ multiplex PCR was the method, and the copy in TCRdb shows in-frame clones only, minus some. Among roughly 400,000 clones listed, over 9% were seen once. Specimen: central memory CD4+ T cells from blood. The receptors were sampled from a man aged 25-45 years with type 1 diabetes. CDR3s include the opening cysteine and the closing phenylalanine or tryptophan. The D gene is left open where the match is weak. Some rows mark clone size as missing; the rest say once, few, many or name a class of expanded clone.

abundance | j_gene | d_gene | v_gene | CDR3aa | CDR3nt
. | TRBJ2-1 | TRBD2 | TRBV25-1 | CASRRTSGNNEQFF | TGTGCCAGCAGAAGGACTAGCGGAAACAATGAGCAGTTCTTC
many | TRBJ2-1 | . | TRBV11-3 | CASSLMTGNEQFF | TGTGCCAGCAGCTTAATGACCGGGAATGAGCAGTTCTTC
many | TRBJ2-5 | . | TRBV9 | CASSVDGPETQYF | TGTGCCAGCAGCGTAGATGGGCCGGAGACCCAGTACTTC
. | TRBJ1-6 | TRBD1 | TRBV10-3 | CAISRDSRNSPLHF | TGTGCCATCAGTCGGGACAGTAGGAATTCACCCCTCCACTTT
few | TRBJ2-1 | . | TRBV5-5 | CASSQEKTDYNEQFF | TGTGCCAGCAGCCAGGAAAAGACAGACTACAATGAGCAGTTCTTC
many | TRBJ2-2 | TRBD1 | TRBV2 | CASRWTGTGELFF | TGTGCCAGCAGATGGACAGGGACCGGGGAGCTGTTTTTT
. | TRBJ1-1 | . | TRBV28 | CASSRRNREAFF | TGTGCCAGCAGTCGACGAAACCGTGAAGCTTTCTTT
. | TRBJ1-1 | . | TRBV9 | CASSVTSQNTEAFF | TGTGCCAGCAGCGTCACCTCCCAGAACACTGAAGCTTTCTTT
few | TRBJ2-3 | . | TRBV9 | CASSVEGGSSGTDTQYF | TGTGCCAGCAGCGTAGAAGGGGGGAGCTCCGGCACAGATACGCAGTATTTT
few | TRBJ2-3 | . | TRBV27 | CASRGVGAASTDTQYF | TGTGCCAGCAGGGGAGTGGGAGCCGCTAGCACAGATACGCAGTATTTT
. | TRBJ2-7 | . | TRBV7-2 | CAISAGPHSYEQYF | TGTGCCATCAGCGCCGGGCCTCATTCCTACGAGCAGTACTTC
many | TRBJ1-5 | . | TRBV6-1 | CASRLVNQPQHF | TGTGCCAGCAGGTTGGTAAATCAGCCCCAGCATTTT
few | TRBJ1-1 | . | TRBV5-7 | CASSSYEGGGLGTEAFF | TGTGCCAGCAGCTCCTATGAGGGGGGAGGACTGGGCACTGAAGCTTTCTTT
many | TRBJ1-2 | . | TRBV28 | CASSYLRGGYGYTF | TGTGCCAGCAGCTATCTGCGGGGGGGCTATGGCTACACCTTC
. | TRBJ1-4 | . | TRBV2 | CASRLRPGSEKLFF | TGTGCCAGCAGGCTACGTCCAGGGAGTGAAAAACTGTTTTTT
few | TRBJ2-5 | TRBD1 | TRBV7-9 | CASTRGPETQYF | TGTGCCAGCACCAGGGGGCCCGAGACCCAGTACTTC